What follows are 23 T cell receptor beta chains derived from one specimen sequenced in a study of blood T cell repertoires in COVID-19. TCRdb's copy holds only in-frame clones and misses some; the assay was immunoSEQ multiplex PCR. The table includes some 420,000 clones, approximately 92% detected once. The sequencing sample was made of PBMCs or T cells enriched from blood (not recorded which). All receptors derive from a man aged 25-40 years who had recovered from COVID-19.

V gene TRBV7-8 combines with J gene TRBJ2-1, with 8 positions matching TRBD2. The CDR3 sequence is 15 residues long. Looked up from germline, CDR1 is SGHVS and CDR2 is FQNEAQ. With V trimmed by 5 bases and J by 6 bases, 9 bases remained unmatched. DNA of the CDR3: TGTGCCAGCAGCGCGGGGGGCCCAATCGGCAATGAGCAGTTCTTC. Encoded protein: CASSAGGPIGNEQFF.

CDR3 protein: CASSPRSISGANVLTF. The CDR3 DNA is TGTGCCAGCTCACCGAGGAGCATTTCTGGGGCCAACGTCCTGACTTTC. The chain has TRBV18 and TRBJ2-6; D ambiguous. V was clipped by 3 bases and J by 1 base, with 10 bases between them. The CDR3 has 16 amino acids. Per the germline V gene, CDR1 is KGHSH and CDR2 is LQKENI. The variable domain in full, with the rest retrieved from reference TRBV18 and TRBJ2-6, is NAGVMQNPRHLVRRRGQEARLRCSPMKGHSHVYWYRQLPEEGLKFMVYLQKENIIDESGMPKERFSAEFPKEGPSILRIQQVVRGDSAAYFCASSPRSISGANVLTFGAGSRLTVL.

V is TRBV13 and J is TRBJ2-3; D is undetermined. CDR1 and CDR2 (germline): PRHDT, FYEKMQ (reference sequence). Trimming took off 5 bases at V and 6 bases at J, with 9 bases between the two ends. The CDR3 consists of 12 residues. CDR3 nucleotide sequence: TGTGCCAGCAGCCCGGCAGGTGATACGCAGTATTTT. It codes for CASSPAGDTQYF. The whole variable domain, filled in from reference TRBV13 and TRBJ2-3, reads AAGVIQSPRHLIKEKRETATLKCYPIPRHDTVYWYQQGPGQDPQFLISFYEKMQSDKGSIPDRFSAQQFSDYHSELNMSSLELGDSALYFCASSPAGDTQYFGPGTRLTVL.

The chain uses TRBV12-3 or TRBV12-4 and TRBJ1-1; no clear D. This CDR3 has 13 amino acids. V lost 3 bases and J lost 3, with 8 bases in between. For the CDR3, the DNA is TGTGCCAGCAGTTTTGCAGAATACACTGAAGCTTTCTTT. This encodes CASSFAEYTEAFF.

This clone was recorded only once. V is TRBV28 and J is TRBJ1-2, with 8 bases matching TRBD1. The V and J ends lost 3 bases and 5 bases, in that order; junction bases with no gene match: 11. This CDR3 comprises 16 residues. CDR1 is MDHEN, CDR2 SYDVKM, per germline. The DNA for the CDR3 is TGTGCCAGCAGTTTTCTGATCCGGGACAGGCAATATGGCTACACCTTC. Encoded protein: CASSFLIRDRQYGYTF.

The gene calls are TRBV20-1 and TRBJ2-5; D is possibly TRBD2 (5 bases). With 3 bases removed from V and 4 bases from J, the gap between germline ends came to 15 bases. Germline lookup yields CDR1 DFQATT and CDR2 SNEGSKA (reference sequence). The CDR3 length is 14 residues. The CDR3 sequence is CSASALDYSETQYF. CDR3 sequence (DNA): TGCAGTGCTAGTGCACTCGACTATTCAGAGACCCAGTACTTC.

J is TRBJ2-2 and V is TRBV3-1 (or the pseudogene TRBV3-2); 8 nucleotides agree with TRBD2. Germline CDR1 and CDR2: LGHDT and YNNKEL (reference sequence). The trim removed 2 bases at V and 4 bases at J, leaving 9 bases unmatched. CDR3 length equals 17 residues. The CDR3 sequence is CASSQRTGGPITGELFF. The CDR3 DNA reads as TGTGCCAGCAGCCAAAGGACGGGAGGGCCGATCACCGGGGAGCTGTTTTTT.

This sequence joins TRBV29-1 and TRBJ1-5, with 9 bases identical to TRBD1. Per the germline V gene, CDR1 is SQVTM and CDR2 is ANQGSEA. The CDR3 loop spans 13 amino acids. The ends lost 6 bases at V and 5 bases at J; junction bases unmatched: 5. The CDR3 nucleotides are TGCAGCGTCGGGACAGGGCAAGATCAGCCCCAGCATTTT. It translates to CSVGTGQDQPQHF.

The chain employs TRBV28 and TRBJ1-6, with D unresolved. The CDR3 length is 11 residues. V was pared by 9 bases and J by 8 bases, with 8 bases between. Germline loops: CDR1 MDHEN, CDR2 SYDVKM. CDR3 region: CASSIDSPLHF. The CDR3 DNA is TGTGCCAGTTCAATAGATTCACCCCTCCACTTT.

The CDR3 reads CAWSVREGQPQHF. The CDR3 bases are TGTGCCTGGAGTGTACGGGAGGGTCAGCCCCAGCATTTT. V and J are TRBV30 and TRBJ1-5, with D unclear. Trimming removed 0 bases at V and 6 bases at J, with 9 bases between. This CDR3 is built from 13 residues. Germline V gene sequence: CDR1 GTSNPN, CDR2 SVGIG (reference sequence).

V usage is TRBV5-1 and J usage is TRBJ2-3, with 8 bases aligning to TRBD2. Germline V CDR1 and CDR2: SGHRS, YFSETQ. CDR3 size: 14 residues. V lost 9 bases, J lost 2 bases, and 8 bases stayed unmatched. CDR3 nucleotide sequence: TGCGCCAAAACTAGCGGAGCACCCACAGATACGCAGTATTTT. Amino acid sequence: CAKTSGAPTDTQYF. The full variable domain, with the rest looked up from reference TRBV5-1 and TRBJ2-3, is KAGVTQTPRYLIKTRGQQVTLSCSPISGHRSVSWYQQTPGQGLQFLFEYFSETQRNKGNFPGRFSGRQFSNSRSEMNVSTLELGDSALYLCAKTSGAPTDTQYFGPGTRLTVL.

This clone was observed once. The chain employs TRBV28 and TRBJ1-5; D unresolved. CDR3 size: 14 residues. The V gene's germline CDR1 is MDHEN and CDR2 SYDVKM. V was shortened by 7 bases and J by 0 bases, with 10 bases between the two germline ends. CDR3 residues: CASKPGYSNQPQHF. Here the CDR3 DNA reads TGTGCCAGCAAGCCCGGTTATAGCAATCAGCCCCAGCATTTT.

The gene calls are TRBV7-2 and TRBJ2-7; the D gene is possibly TRBD2 (5 bases). This CDR3 has 15 residues. The V end was cut by 0 bases, the J end by 4 bases, with 13 bases between. Germline-derived CDR1 and CDR2 are SGHTA and FQGNSA. The DNA of the CDR3 is TGTGCCAGCAGCTTAGCGGGAGATTTCGTTTACGAGCAGTACTTC. Translated, it gives CASSLAGDFVYEQYF.

This chain connects TRBV5-4 to TRBJ2-5; 7 bases fit TRBD1. The V gene end was trimmed by 4 bases and the J gene end by 4 bases; junction bases not matched to a gene: 10. The CDR3 spans 15 residues. CDR1 SGHNT and CDR2 YYREEE come from the germline V gene (reference sequence). Here the CDR3 DNA reads TGTGCCAGCAGCCTGCAGGGACAGCACTCAGAGACCCAGTACTTC. It is translated as CASSLQGQHSETQYF.

V gene TRBV28 combines with J gene TRBJ2-2; D is unresolved. CDR1 and CDR2 from the germline V gene are MDHEN and SYDVKM. The CDR3 runs 13 residues. Trimming cost V 2 bases and J 5 bases, with 6 bases left between them. CDR3 sequence (DNA): TGTGCCAGCAGTTTACCGCGGACCGGGGAGCTGTTTTTT. It codes for CASSLPRTGELFF.

This sequence joins TRBV2 and TRBJ2-1, with D perhaps matching TRBD1 (6 bases). Trimming took 5 bases from V and 10 from J, leaving 12 bases between them. This CDR3 has 12 amino acids. Germline assignment: CDR1 SNHLY and CDR2 FYNNEI. The CDR3 spells CASSSTGIEQFF. The CDR3 bases are TGTGCCAGCAGTTCAACAGGGATAGAGCAGTTCTTC.

This clone was found once. A read error may explain this, as a much larger clone is one base away. The J gene is TRBJ2-7, the V gene TRBV2, with TRBD1 matching over 9 bases. Germline CDR1 is SNHLY and CDR2 is FYNNEI. This CDR3 spans 14 amino acids. This CDR3 reads CANSESGQGYEQYF. The CDR3 DNA reads TGTGCCAACAGTGAGTCGGGACAGGGATACGAGCAGTACTTC.

This clone was picked up a small number of times. This rearrangement joins TRBV19 to TRBJ1-2; D is ambiguous. This CDR3 comprises 14 residues. Germline CDR1 is LNHDA and CDR2 is SQIVND (reference sequence). V lost 7 bases and J 3 bases, leaving 15 bases between the germline ends. CDR3 region: CASNHGPTDYGYTF. DNA for the CDR3: TGTGCCAGTAACCATGGCCCCACAGACTATGGCTACACCTTC.

V usage is TRBV2 and J usage is TRBJ2-5, with unresolved D. V lost 5 bases and J lost 1, with 14 bases in between. Germline V gene data show CDR1 as SNHLY and CDR2 as FYNNEI. The CDR3 contains 15 residues. The CDR3 loop reads CASSNLRHSQETQYF. In DNA form, the CDR3 reads TGTGCCAGCAGTAACCTAAGACACAGCCAAGAGACCCAGTACTTC.

This clone showed up many times. The CDR3 DNA is TGCGCCAGTCAGAGCGGGGACGCTAGCACAGATACGCAGTATTTT. This gives the protein CASQSGDASTDTQYF. J is TRBJ2-3 and V is TRBV5-1; 7 nucleotides align to TRBD2. V shed 8 bases and J 0 bases; nucleotides not matched to a gene: 9. Germline lookup yields CDR1 SGHRS and CDR2 YFSETQ. The CDR3 is 15 amino acids.

The table lists this clone with a few counts. V is TRBV4-1 and J is TRBJ1-2, with 8 bases aligning to TRBD1. The V gene's germline CDR1 is MGHRA and CDR2 YSYEKL. The V segment lost 4 bases and the J segment 2 bases; nucleotides outside the gene matches: 6. This CDR3 region has 15 residues. In nucleotides, the CDR3 is TGCGCCAGCAGCCTCTCTGGACAGGGAAACTATGGCTACACCTTC. Residues: CASSLSGQGNYGYTF.

This rearrangement joins TRBV5-1 to TRBJ2-3; D gene uncertain. The CDR3 totals 13 residues. Germline V gene sequence: CDR1 SGHRS, CDR2 YFSETQ. Trimming took 0 bases from V and 4 from J, leaving 6 bases between them. DNA of the CDR3: TGCGCCAGCAGCTTGGAAACGGCAGATACGCAGTATTTT. This translates into CASSLETADTQYF.

The V and J genes are TRBV28 and TRBJ1-1; D unresolved. Germline CDR1 MDHEN, CDR2 SYDVKM. The CDR3 is 13 residues long. Trimming took off 7 bases at V and 11 bases at J, with 20 bases between the two ends. DNA of the CDR3: TGTGCCAGCACTAACCGGATAATAGGGAGCGCTTTCTTT. This gives the protein CASTNRIIGSAFF.